These T cell receptor beta chains were read from a single sample in a study of OX40 agonist ivuxolimab in advanced cancers. Generated by immunoSEQ multiplex PCR, the TCRdb table keeps only in-frame clones and is missing some. The data contain more than 10,000 clones, 70% to 75% of them singletons. This specimen consisted of CD4+ or CD8+ T cells sorted from blood, obtained in a trial of the OX40 agonist ivuxolimab. Receptors originate from an adult with an advanced solid tumor such as melanoma, head and neck, liver or kidney cancer. Both conserved end residues are trimmed from each CDR3. A D gene is named only where the DNA matches it firmly.

v_call	j_call	d_call	cdr3_aa
TRBV27	TRBJ2-7	TRBD2	ASSLLGLAGGSYEQY
TRBV2	TRBJ1-5	NA	ASSETGTADQPQH
TRBV4-1	TRBJ2-5	NA	ASSQNVGIRETQY
TRBV2	TRBJ1-1	NA	ASSDRRDEAF
TRBV18	TRBJ2-3	NA	ASSQGPIITDTQY
TRBV4-3	TRBJ1-3	TRBD1	ASSQGTGRNTIY
TRBV2	TRBJ1-6	TRBD1	ASRDIQGESPLH
TRBV6-1	TRBJ1-3	NA	ALGDSGNTIY
TRBV30	TRBJ2-3	NA	AWSALSSTDTQY
TRBV6-1	TRBJ1-1	TRBD1	ASNLWTGMNTEAF
TRBV11-2	TRBJ2-7	TRBD1	ASSPKDRDLYEQY
TRBV5-5	TRBJ1-5	TRBD1	ASSDPGQGAGQPQH
TRBV30	TRBJ1-1	NA	AWGGGLNTEAF
TRBV5-4	TRBJ2-6	NA	ASSSQGAGANVLT
TRBV6-1	TRBJ2-5	NA	ASSEDWGLDETQY
TRBV6-6	TRBJ2-1	NA	ASSPMHPSSYNEQF
TRBV6-1	TRBJ2-2	NA	ASSALGGATGELF
TRBV9	TRBJ2-7	TRBD1	ASSRTGGFEQY
TRBV6-6	TRBJ2-2	NA	ASSYSERLNTGELF
TRBV9	TRBJ2-5	TRBD2	ASSVGWRELETQY
TRBV6-1	TRBJ1-5	NA	ASTMTGGPNQPQH
TRBV6-6	TRBJ2-7	NA	ASSYLGKPTYEQY
TRBV4-3	TRBJ2-3	TRBD2	ASSHSSGEYTDTQY
TRBV30	TRBJ1-1	NA	AWSEGLGTEAF
TRBV25-1	TRBJ1-2	NA	ASSERGQVYGYT
TRBV28	TRBJ1-1	TRBD1	ASRETTGGLDTEAF
TRBV9	TRBJ2-2	NA	ASSVGQGFTGELF
TRBV30	TRBJ2-3	NA	AWSATHPDTQY
TRBV19	TRBJ2-7	TRBD1	ASSPQPQGTHEQY
TRBV30	TRBJ1-6	TRBD1	AWSVPAGGNSPLH
TRBV28	TRBJ2-5	NA	ASGGDSLETQY
TRBV7-8	TRBJ2-3	NA	ASSLEAGGTDTQY
TRBV30	TRBJ1-2	TRBD1	AGGDYGYT
TRBV28	TRBJ2-1	NA	ASSYPGSYNEQF
TRBV2	TRBJ1-4	TRBD1	ANRDRGEKLF
TRBV2	TRBJ2-7	TRBD1	ASRSDRDFEQY
TRBV27	TRBJ1-1	TRBD1	ASKIGGLNTEAF
TRBV28	TRBJ2-3	NA	ASSFTGQTDTQY
TRBV6-1	TRBJ2-1	NA	ASSELRGSYNEQF
TRBV6-6	TRBJ2-1	NA	ASSVSGIDNEQF
TRBV4-1	TRBJ1-2	NA	ASSRSGGAQRGGYT
TRBV7-9	TRBJ2-3	NA	ASSSSGFGTDTQY
TRBV27	TRBJ1-2	TRBD1	ASGRTGGSYGYT
TRBV28	TRBJ1-6	TRBD1	ASRGTAYNSPLH
TRBV5-8	TRBJ2-3	NA	ASSSIGSQY
TRBV5-6	TRBJ2-7	NA	ASSPDAGGYEQY
TRBV28	TRBJ1-2	NA	ASTWGQGYGYT
TRBV4-3	TRBJ2-7	NA	ASSQSAGSYEQY